The rows below give T cell receptor beta chains drawn from one sample of a study of CD8 T cells in ankylosing spondylitis. TCRdb re-derived calls from the 5' RACE reads in MiXCR, one entry per CDR3 protein. The data show 25,000 to 35,000 distinct CDR3 sequences, with about 14% seen just once and 36% held by the top ten. Sequences were obtained from blood. These TCRs come from a male donor with ankylosing spondylitis or in good health (not recorded which). The CDR3 runs from the conserved cysteine through the conserved F or W. A D gene is named only where the DNA matches it firmly. Part of the rows lack a size; the others show once, few, many or a class for expanded clones.

cdr3_length	clone_size	v_call	d_call	j_call	cdr3_nt	cdr3_aa
14	.	TRBV12-3/TRBV12-4	TRBD1	TRBJ2-3	TGTGCCAGCAGGGGGACAGGGGACACAGATACGCAGTATTTT	CASRGTGDTDTQYF
13	few	TRBV5-6	.	TRBJ1-4	TGTGCCAGCAGCTTGGTCAGGGATGAAAAACTGTTTTTT	CASSLVRDEKLFF
15	few	TRBV5-1	TRBD1	TRBJ2-5	TGCGCCAGCAGTTCCAGGACAGGACAGCAAGAGACCCAGTACTTC	CASSSRTGQQETQYF
13	.	TRBV6-2/TRBV6-3	.	TRBJ2-3	TGTGCCAGCACCACAATTCTGGAAGATACGCAGTATTTT	CASTTILEDTQYF
13	few	TRBV9	.	TRBJ1-1	TGTGCCAGCAGCGTAAACAAGGTCGGTGAAGCTTTCTTT	CASSVNKVGEAFF
15	.	TRBV7-3	TRBD2	TRBJ2-1	TGTGCCAGCAGTACCTATACTAGCGGGGGAAATGAGCAGTTCTTC	CASSTYTSGGNEQFF
14	many	TRBV29-1	.	TRBJ2-5	TGCAGCGTTGGGGGCCTAGCGATACAAGAGACCCAGTACTTC	CSVGGLAIQETQYF
15	.	TRBV27	TRBD1	TRBJ2-5	TGTGCCAGCAGTTCGTGGGACAGGGTGGACGAGACCCAGTACTTC	CASSSWDRVDETQYF
16	.	TRBV4-1	.	TRBJ2-2	TGCGCCAGCAGCCAAGTTCCAGGGGTGTTTCCCGGGGAGCTGTTTTTT	CASSQVPGVFPGELFF
19	few	TRBV5-1	TRBD1	TRBJ2-2	TGCGCCAGCAGCTCCTACGCCTATGGACAGGCCAAGAACACCGGGGAGCTGTTTTTT	CASSSYAYGQAKNTGELFF
16	few	TRBV28	.	TRBJ2-5	TGTGCCAGCAGTTTTACGCGACAGACTTACGGAGAGACCCAGTACTTC	CASSFTRQTYGETQYF
16	.	TRBV25-1	.	TRBJ2-3	TGTGCCAGCAGTGCAGGGACGATATCTAGCACAGATACGCAGTATTTT	CASSAGTISSTDTQYF
13	.	TRBV14	.	TRBJ2-2	TGTGCCAGCAGCCAGGCCCTCACCGGGGAGCTGTTTTTT	CASSQALTGELFF
15	few	TRBV12-5	TRBD2	TRBJ2-1	TGTGCTAGTGGTTTGTCACTAGCGGGGGCAGATGAGCAGTTCTTC	CASGLSLAGADEQFF
15	.	TRBV19	TRBD1	TRBJ2-7	TGTGCCAGTAGGTCCCGGACAGGGGGCGGAAGCGAGCAGTACTTC	CASRSRTGGGSEQYF
13	.	TRBV13	TRBD1	TRBJ1-1	TGTGCCAGCAGCTTACACAGGGGGCATGAAGCTTTCTTT	CASSLHRGHEAFF
10	.	TRBV29-1	.	TRBJ1-1	TGCAGCGTTGAGGACAGAGAAGCTTTCTTT	CSVEDREAFF
13	few	TRBV29-1	.	TRBJ2-5	TGCAGCGTTGATAAGGGGACCCAAGAGACCCAGTACTTC	CSVDKGTQETQYF
12	few	TRBV5-1	.	TRBJ2-2	TGCGCCAGCAGCTTGGAAGGCGGGGAGCTGTTTTTT	CASSLEGGELFF
14	few	TRBV5-6	TRBD2	TRBJ2-5	TGTGCCAGCAGCAGCGGGACCCCACAAGAGACCCAGTACTTC	CASSSGTPQETQYF
16	few	TRBV28	.	TRBJ1-4	TGTGCCAGCAGTTTGCAGGCTGGTGCAACTAATGAAAAACTGTTTTTT	CASSLQAGATNEKLFF
10	.	TRBV2	.	TRBJ2-1	TGTGCCAGCAGGGAGTCGGAGCAGTTCTTC	CASRESEQFF
14	.	TRBV10-3	TRBD1	TRBJ2-2	TGTGCCGCCGGGGGACAGGGGGCCACCGGGGAGCTGTTTTTT	CAAGGQGATGELFF
11	few	TRBV29-1	.	TRBJ2-1	TGCAGCGTCCAGGGGGGAGGTGAGCAGTTCTTC	CSVQGGGEQFF
13	.	TRBV20-1	TRBD1	TRBJ1-4	TGCAGTGCGTCGGGGACAGGGGTTGAAAAACTGTTTTTT	CSASGTGVEKLFF
15	many	TRBV5-1	TRBD2	TRBJ2-1	TGCGCCAGCAGCTTTGACGGGGGGGCCACCAATGAGCAGTTCTTC	CASSFDGGATNEQFF
13	few	TRBV29-1	.	TRBJ2-5	TGCAGCGCCATCCCTGGGCCCCAAGCGACCCAGTACTTC	CSAIPGPQATQYF
13	.	TRBV29-1	.	TRBJ2-2	TGCAGCGTTGAGTTCGGGGTGGCCGGGGAGCTGTTTTTT	CSVEFGVAGELFF
15	.	TRBV6-5	TRBD1	TRBJ1-1	TGTGCCAGCAGGGACCAGGGACAGGGGGAACCTGAAGCTTTCTTT	CASRDQGQGEPEAFF
14	few	TRBV11-2	TRBD1	TRBJ2-3	TGTGCCAGCACCAGGGGGCTTTTAACAGATACGCAGTATTTT	CASTRGLLTDTQYF
13	few	TRBV27	.	TRBJ1-3	TGTGCCAGCAGTTTGACCTCTGGAAACACCATATATTTT	CASSLTSGNTIYF
11	.	TRBV20-1	.	TRBJ2-2	TGCAGTGCGGGGGTGGACGGGGAGCTGTTTTTT	CSAGVDGELFF
16	few	TRBV4-3	.	TRBJ2-3	TGCGCCAGCAGCCAAGGATCAAGGGTAGCCACAGATACGCAGTATTTT	CASSQGSRVATDTQYF
11	.	TRBV20-1	.	TRBJ2-5	TGCAGTGCTAGCCACCAAGAGACCCAGTACTTC	CSASHQETQYF
13	few	TRBV29-1	.	TRBJ2-1	TGCAGCGTTGCGGGGACGGGGCCAAATGAGCAGTTCTTC	CSVAGTGPNEQFF
13	.	TRBV12-3/TRBV12-4	TRBD1	TRBJ2-7	TGTGCCAGCAGCCGGACAGGGGGCTACGAGCAGTACTTC	CASSRTGGYEQYF
13	medium-sized	TRBV29-1	.	TRBJ2-2	TGCAGCGTTTCTTATCTAGCAGGAGGGGGGCTGTTTTTT	CSVSYLAGGGLFF
15	.	TRBV11-2	.	TRBJ2-1	TGTGCCAGCAGCTTAGTGGCTAGTGCAACGATTGAGCAGTTCTTC	CASSLVASATIEQFF
17	few	TRBV28	TRBD2	TRBJ2-1	TGTGCCAGCAGTTTATCCGAAGGGACTAGCGGTAACAATGAGCAGTTCTTC	CASSLSEGTSGNNEQFF
14	.	TRBV7-2	.	TRBJ2-3	TGTGCCAGCAGCTTGGGCCCTAGCACAGATACGCAGTATTTT	CASSLGPSTDTQYF
14	few	TRBV5-1	.	TRBJ2-2	TGCGCCAGCAGCTTGGGCTACAACACCGGGGAGCTGTTTTTT	CASSLGYNTGELFF
14	.	TRBV13	.	TRBJ2-5	TGTGCCAGCAGCTTAGGCCTCCATCAAGAGACCCAGTACTTC	CASSLGLHQETQYF
15	many	TRBV4-3	.	TRBJ2-7	TGCGCCAGCAGCCAAGGATTCAGGGGGACTTACGAGCAGTACTTC	CASSQGFRGTYEQYF
14	.	TRBV20-1	.	TRBJ2-3	TGCAGTGCAGGCGGGGAGACTAGCACAGATACGCAGTATTTT	CSAGGETSTDTQYF
18	.	TRBV7-9	TRBD2	TRBJ2-3	TGTGCCAGCAGCCCTTCTAGCGGGGTAATCGTAGATGCAGATACGCAGTATTTT	CASSPSSGVIVDADTQYF
13	few	TRBV20-1	.	TRBJ2-2	TGCAGTGCGGACCCGGCGAGGACCGGGGAGCTGTTTTTT	CSADPARTGELFF
14	.	TRBV11-1	.	TRBJ1-4	TGTGCCAGCAGCGGGGACACCTCTAATGAAAAACTGTTTTTT	CASSGDTSNEKLFF
14	.	TRBV20-1	TRBD2	TRBJ2-1	TGCAGTGCTGATATAGCGGGAGGCCGCAATGAGCAGTTCTTC	CSADIAGGRNEQFF
14	.	TRBV5-1	.	TRBJ2-3	TGCGCCAGCAGCTCCCTAGACTCCACAGATACGCAGTATTTT	CASSSLDSTDTQYF
17	few	TRBV4-3	.	TRBJ2-1	TGCGCCAGCAGCCACGAACTCAGGGGCAGGGGTTACAATGAGCAGTTCTTC	CASSHELRGRGYNEQFF
14	.	TRBV12-3/TRBV12-4	.	TRBJ2-3	TGTGCCAGCAGTTTAGGTGAATACACAGATACGCAGTATTTT	CASSLGEYTDTQYF